The clone carrying this T cell receptor (beta chain) was detected a few times. Preparation of the TCRbeta library used unique molecular identifiers. Via MiXCR, TCRdb re-called the PCR reads, giving one row per CDR3 protein. The sample consists of a few hundred thousand distinct CDR3 sequences, roughly a tenth of them appearing once. This sample was taken from a study of T-cell reconstitution after alpha-beta-depleted transplantation in children. The CDR3 is 15 amino acids. Per germline, CDR1 DFQATT and CDR2 SNEGSKA (reference sequence). V gave up 1 base and J gave up 3 bases, with 15 bases separating them.

The receptor was derived from a human donor who donated a stem cell graft to a child with acute myeloid leukemia. The chain recombines TRBV20-1 with TRBJ1-1; a possible D gene is TRBD1 (6 bases). The source material was PBMCs from the stem cell graft donor, sampled from the stem cell graft. The CDR3 sequence: CSARVPGGPDTEAFF. DNA for the CDR3: TGCAGTGCTAGAGTCCCCGGGGGGCCAGACACTGAAGCTTTCTTT.